A selection of T cell receptor beta chains follows, all from one sample in a study of blood T cell repertoires in COVID-19. Profiled with immunoSEQ multiplex PCR; TCRdb holds only in-frame clones, not every one. The repertoire holds 80,000 to 130,000 clones, with roughly 90% as singletons. The sequencing input was peripheral blood. All receptors derive from a woman between 55 and 75 years old with acute or convalescent COVID-19. Each CDR3 is given with its conserved first and last residue. D genes are given only for firm matches. Where a row states a size, it is once, few, many or the class of an expanded clone; other rows omit it.

V gene,clone size,J gene,D gene,CDR3 protein,CDR3 DNA
TRBV28,NA,TRBJ2-1,NA,CASKSWQGMGFDNEQFF,TGTGCCAGCAAGTCATGGCAGGGAATGGGCTTTGACAATGAGCAGTTCTTC
TRBV13,NA,TRBJ2-1,TRBD1,CASQQGAIFGNEQFF,TGTGCCAGCCAGCAGGGGGCTATCTTTGGGAATGAGCAGTTCTTC
TRBV10-2,NA,TRBJ2-7,NA,CASSESRFPYEQYF,TGCGCCAGCAGTGAGTCCAGGTTCCCCTACGAGCAGTACTTC
TRBV4-1,once,TRBJ2-1,TRBD1,CASSQEGTGINEQFF,TGCGCCAGCAGCCAAGAAGGGACAGGGATCAATGAGCAGTTCTTC
TRBV5-1,once,TRBJ2-1,TRBD2,CASSQGLAPNEQFF,TGCGCCAGCAGCCAGGGACTAGCGCCCAATGAGCAGTTCTTC
TRBV3-1/TRBV3-2,NA,TRBJ2-3,TRBD2,CASSRSGSTDTQYF,TGTGCCAGCAGCCGTAGCGGGAGCACAGATACGCAGTATTTT
TRBV19,NA,TRBJ2-6,NA,CASFQGSGANVLTF,TGTGCCTCATTTCAGGGTTCCGGGGCCAACGTCCTGACTTTC
TRBV7-9,NA,TRBJ1-1,TRBD1,CASSRSGQANTEAFF,TGTGCCAGCAGCCGATCAGGACAGGCTAACACTGAAGCTTTCTTT
TRBV9,NA,TRBJ2-2,TRBD2,CASSVLKGTSGHTGELFF,TGTGCCAGCAGCGTCCTTAAGGGGACTAGCGGTCACACCGGGGAGCTGTTTTTT
TRBV29-1,once,TRBJ2-1,NA,CSAELGTVYNEQFF,TGCAGCGCAGAGCTTGGGACTGTATACAATGAGCAGTTCTTC
TRBV2,NA,TRBJ1-5,NA,CASSGLREGPQHF,TGTGCCAGCAGTGGGCTTAGGGAGGGGCCCCAGCATTTT
TRBV27,NA,TRBJ2-2,TRBD2,CASSFGTSGTGELFF,TGTGCCAGCAGTTTCGGGACTAGCGGAACCGGGGAGCTGTTTTTT
TRBV9,NA,TRBJ2-1,TRBD2,CASSVGGRVANEQFF,TGTGCCAGCAGCGTAGGCGGGAGGGTAGCCAATGAGCAGTTCTTC
TRBV19,NA,TRBJ2-5,TRBD2,CASSIASGTNQETQYF,TGTGCCAGTAGTATCGCTAGCGGGACGAACCAAGAGACCCAGTACTTC
TRBV10-3,NA,TRBJ2-5,NA,CAISDGSETQYF,TGTGCCATCAGCGACGGGAGTGAGACCCAGTACTTC
TRBV5-1,NA,TRBJ2-1,TRBD1,CASSLGQVNEQFF,TGCGCCAGCAGCTTAGGACAGGTCAATGAGCAGTTCTTC
TRBV4-2,NA,TRBJ2-1,NA,CASSQEEVNEQFF,TGTGCCAGCAGCCAAGAGGAGGTCAATGAGCAGTTCTTC
TRBV7-8,NA,TRBJ2-7,TRBD2,CASSLRRASGSTSSYEQYF,TGTGCCAGCAGCCTACGCCGGGCTAGCGGGAGCACCTCCTCCTACGAGCAGTACTTC
TRBV28,NA,TRBJ2-1,NA,CASLRYNEQFF,TGTGCCAGCCTCCGGTACAATGAGCAGTTCTTC
TRBV6-5,NA,TRBJ1-5,NA,CASTQGRGRVQPQHF,TGTGCCAGCACCCAAGGGAGGGGAAGGGTTCAGCCCCAGCATTTT
TRBV6-5,NA,TRBJ1-4,TRBD1,CASSLQDRGRGEKLFF,TGTGCCAGCAGTTTACAGGACAGGGGAAGGGGTGAAAAACTGTTTTTT
TRBV5-1,NA,TRBJ2-2,NA,CASSENTNTGELFF,TGCGCCAGCAGCGAAAACACGAACACCGGGGAGCTGTTTTTT
TRBV29-1,NA,TRBJ1-2,NA,CSVPTPTNYGYTF,TGCAGCGTGCCGACACCCACTAACTATGGCTACACCTTC
TRBV27,few,TRBJ2-1,NA,CASSSGTEPINEQFF,TGTGCCAGCAGTTCTGGGACTGAACCGATAAATGAGCAGTTCTTC
TRBV5-1,NA,TRBJ2-3,TRBD1,CASSPPGQRNTDTQYF,TGCGCCAGCAGCCCCCCGGGACAGCGAAACACAGATACGCAGTATTTT
TRBV28,NA,TRBJ1-5,TRBD1,CASGVDRGGFQPQHF,TGTGCCAGCGGAGTGGACAGGGGCGGGTTTCAGCCCCAGCATTTT
TRBV19,once,TRBJ1-1,NA,CASSMREANTEAFF,TGTGCCAGTAGTATGAGGGAGGCGAACACTGAAGCTTTCTTT
TRBV10-3,NA,TRBJ1-2,NA,CAISESSLPRPKRLGYTF,TGTGCCATCAGTGAGTCGAGCCTGCCCCGGCCTAAGCGACTGGGCTACACCTTC
TRBV28,NA,TRBJ1-5,NA,CASSPGDSVSQPQHF,TGTGCCAGCAGTCCCGGTGACTCAGTAAGTCAGCCCCAGCATTTT
TRBV29-1,NA,TRBJ2-3,TRBD2,CSVESGGAGAGDTQYF,TGCAGCGTTGAAAGCGGAGGAGCGGGAGCCGGAGATACGCAGTATTTT
TRBV10-1,NA,TRBJ2-1,TRBD2,CASSESGLDSNEQFF,TGCGCCAGCAGTGAGTCGGGACTAGACTCCAATGAGCAGTTCTTC
TRBV2,NA,TRBJ2-5,TRBD1,CASLPQGEQTQYF,TGTGCCAGCCTGCCACAGGGGGAGCAGACCCAGTACTTC
TRBV7-9,once,TRBJ2-3,TRBD2,CASSPRLAGEPGTDTQYF,TGTGCCAGCAGCCCCCGGTTAGCGGGGGAACCCGGCACAGATACGCAGTATTTT
TRBV2,NA,TRBJ1-1,NA,CASSAHPGGAGTEAFF,TGTGCCAGCAGTGCCCACCCCGGGGGGGCTGGCACTGAAGCTTTCTTT
TRBV11-1,NA,TRBJ1-2,NA,CASSPSQRNGYTF,TGTGCCAGCAGCCCGTCCCAGCGGAATGGCTACACCTTC
TRBV10-2,NA,TRBJ1-5,TRBD1,CASSPGQGLAQHF,TGCGCCAGCAGCCCGGGACAGGGGCTGGCCCAGCATTTT
TRBV9,NA,TRBJ2-2,TRBD2,CASSVSGRGTGELFF,TGTGCCAGCAGCGTAAGCGGGAGAGGAACCGGGGAGCTGTTTTTT
TRBV12-3/TRBV12-4,NA,TRBJ1-1,TRBD1,CASGTGLNTEAFF,TGTGCCTCCGGGACAGGGCTTAACACTGAAGCTTTCTTT
TRBV6-1,NA,TRBJ2-1,NA,CASSEFLASRDEQFF,TGTGCCAGCAGTGAATTCCTAGCGAGTCGGGATGAGCAGTTCTTC
TRBV7-9,NA,TRBJ2-4,NA,CASSSIRLAKNIQYF,TGTGCCAGCAGCTCAATAAGACTAGCCAAAAACATTCAGTACTTC
TRBV5-1,NA,TRBJ2-1,TRBD2,CASSPRLAGGYNEQFF,TGCGCCAGCAGCCCCCGGTTAGCGGGAGGTTACAATGAGCAGTTCTTC
TRBV6-5,NA,TRBJ1-2,TRBD1,CTSQGQGAYGYTF,TGTACCTCTCAAGGACAGGGAGCTTATGGCTACACCTTC
TRBV18,NA,TRBJ1-2,TRBD1,CASSPPGQGYNYGYTF,TGTGCCAGCTCACCGCCGGGACAGGGTTACAACTATGGCTACACCTTC
TRBV12-3/TRBV12-4,NA,TRBJ1-2,NA,CASTIGGPYGYTF,TGTGCCAGCACTATAGGGGGTCCCTATGGCTACACCTTC
TRBV4-1,NA,TRBJ2-5,NA,CASSQDRGKGETQYF,TGCGCCAGCAGCCAAGATCGGGGAAAAGGAGAGACCCAGTACTTC
TRBV6-6,NA,TRBJ2-3,TRBD2,CASRSAGTSLIGTQYF,TGTGCCAGCAGGTCAGCGGGGACTAGCCTGATCGGGACGCAGTATTTT
TRBV5-1,NA,TRBJ1-1,NA,CASSPAGNTEAFF,TGCGCCAGCAGCCCAGCAGGGAACACTGAAGCTTTCTTT
TRBV20-1,NA,TRBJ2-1,NA,CSASRDQQFF,TGCAGTGCTAGCCGAGATCAGCAGTTCTTC
TRBV12-2,NA,TRBJ1-1,NA,CASRLETGPLFKAFF,TGTGCAAGTCGCTTGGAAACGGGTCCTCTTTTTAAGGCTTTCTTT
TRBV10-3,NA,TRBJ2-2,NA,CAISEVVLAGSNTGELFF,TGTGCCATCAGTGAGGTAGTGTTGGCGGGATCGAACACCGGGGAGCTGTTTTTT
TRBV20-1,NA,TRBJ2-7,NA,CSARADSEQYF,TGCAGTGCTAGGGCAGACTCCGAGCAGTACTTC
TRBV10-3,NA,TRBJ1-1,NA,CAIAGNTEAFF,TGTGCCATCGCAGGGAACACTGAAGCTTTCTTT
TRBV5-1,NA,TRBJ2-7,TRBD1,CASSLGQGIPEQYF,TGCGCCAGCAGCTTAGGACAGGGCATCCCCGAGCAGTACTTC
TRBV5-1,NA,TRBJ2-7,TRBD2,CASSFQLASYEQYF,TGCGCCAGCAGCTTTCAACTAGCGTCCTACGAGCAGTACTTC
TRBV2,few,TRBJ2-7,TRBD2,CASSERREGLRSSYEQYF,TGTGCCAGCAGTGAAAGGCGGGAGGGCCTACGGAGCTCCTACGAGCAGTACTTC